Listed here are 19 T cell receptor beta chains from one sample, sequenced in a study of blood T cell repertoires in COVID-19. TCRdb's table, derived via immunoSEQ multiplex PCR, lists solely in-frame clones and lacks some. This sample has 450,000 or so clones, with 90% found just once. Sequencing was performed on PBMCs or T cells enriched from blood (not recorded which). These receptors all come from a man between 18 and 35 years old who had recovered from COVID-19.

This clone was counted a few times. This chain joins TRBV14 and TRBJ1-2; D uncertain. The CDR3 totals 12 residues. Between the trimmed V and J ends, which lost 4 bases and 4 bases, there was a span of 7 bases. Germline V CDR1 and CDR2: SGHDN, FVKESK. CDR3 residues: CASSPASYGYTF. The CDR3, as DNA: TGTGCCAGCAGCCCCGCCAGCTATGGCTACACCTTC.

This clone has a handful of counts. The chain uses TRBV6-5 and TRBJ2-1; perhaps TRBD1 as D (7 bases). V lost 6 bases and J 9 bases, leaving 12 bases between the germline ends. Germline CDR1 and CDR2: MNHEY and SVGAGI. CDR3 length: 12 residues. CDR3 DNA sequence: TGTGCCAGCAGCCGCAGGGGGGCTGAGCAGTTCTTC. Amino acid sequence: CASSRRGAEQFF.

The chain uses TRBV27 and TRBJ1-1; D gene uncertain. The CDR3 runs 14 residues. With 4 bases removed from V and 8 bases from J, the gap between germline ends came to 17 bases. Per germline, CDR1 MNHEY and CDR2 SMNVEV (reference sequence). DNA for the CDR3: TGTGCCAGCAGTTCTACTCCGTACAGAAGCGAAGCTTTCTTT. This gives the protein CASSSTPYRSEAFF.

The chain employs TRBV9 and TRBJ2-1; D is ambiguous. CDR1 and CDR2 (germline): SGDLS, YYNGEE. V was cut by 1 base and J by 9 bases, with 11 bases left in between. The CDR3 totals 13 residues. The DNA for the CDR3 is TGTGCCAGCAGCGTAACGCCAACGGGTGAGCAGTTCTTC. As protein: CASSVTPTGEQFF.

The chain employs TRBV18 and TRBJ2-7; TRBD1 might be the D (6 bases). The V and J ends lost 2 bases and 5 bases respectively, with 10 bases between them. Germline V lookup: CDR1 KGHSH, CDR2 LQKENI. This CDR3 comprises 13 residues. CDR3 protein: CASSPYRDHEQYF. The CDR3 DNA sequence: TGTGCCAGCTCACCATACAGGGACCACGAGCAGTACTTC.

The chain joins TRBV5-1 to TRBJ1-1; 7 bases are shared with TRBD1. With 4 bases clipped from V and 1 base from J, the junction kept 4 bases outside the gene matches. In germline, CDR1 is SGHRS, CDR2 YFSETQ. The CDR3 consists of 14 residues. CDR3 amino acids: CASSGGTANTEAFF. The CDR3 region has the DNA TGCGCCAGCAGCGGGGGGACAGCGAACACTGAAGCTTTCTTT.

The V call is TRBV19, the J call TRBJ2-2; 7 bases match TRBD2. V gave up 4 bases and J gave up 5 bases; unmatched junction bases: 7. Germline-derived CDR1 and CDR2 are LNHDA and SQIVND (reference sequence). The CDR3 spans 15 residues. The CDR3 DNA is TGTGCCAGTAGTACCGCGTGGGGGGGGACCGGGGAGCTGTTTTTT. Protein product: CASSTAWGGTGELFF.

The CDR3 loop is CAIAWTGGVHLDGYTF. The CDR3 coding sequence is TGTGCCATCGCCTGGACAGGGGGCGTTCATTTGGATGGCTACACCTTC. This chain joins TRBV10-3 and TRBJ1-2; 11 bases are shared with TRBD1. Germline V gives CDR1 ENHRY, CDR2 SYGVKD. This CDR3 is built from 16 residues. J gave up 6 bases and V 8 bases, and 14 bases lay outside the gene matches.

The chain employs TRBV9 and TRBJ2-2, with D possibly being TRBD2 (5 bases). Trimming left V 2 bases short and J 0 bases short, with 8 bases between. The CDR3 runs to 15 residues. CDR1 and CDR2 (germline): SGDLS, YYNGEE. The CDR3 sequence: CASSVEGANTGELFF. The CDR3 DNA reads as TGTGCCAGCAGCGTCGAGGGAGCGAACACCGGGGAGCTGTTTTTT.

There are a few counts of this clone. The chain joins TRBV19 to TRBJ2-7; TRBD1 matches at 9 bases. Germline V gene data show CDR1 as LNHDA and CDR2 as SQIVND (reference sequence). Trimming cost V 9 bases and J 5 bases; bases outside gene matches: 5. The CDR3 has 12 amino acids. This chain's CDR3 is CASGQGKNEQYF. CDR3 nucleotides: TGTGCCAGCGGACAGGGGAAGAACGAGCAGTACTTC.

The chain recombines TRBV10-1 with TRBJ1-4, with 8 positions matching TRBD1. Germline values: CDR1 WNHNN, CDR2 SYGVQD (reference sequence). This CDR3 has 14 residues. The trim removed 9 bases at V and 8 bases at J, leaving 11 bases unmatched. The CDR3 sequence: CASGAGGDVEKLFF. Here the CDR3 DNA reads TGCGCCAGTGGAGCAGGGGGCGATGTGGAAAAACTGTTTTTT.

This chain connects TRBV2 to TRBJ2-2, with a tentative D call TRBD1 (5 bases). The CDR3 is 17 amino acids. Trimming took 1 base from V and 6 from J, leaving 18 bases between them. Germline loops: CDR1 SNHLY, CDR2 FYNNEI. The CDR3 protein is CASSEEPQGSLAGELFF. CDR3 DNA: TGTGCCAGCAGTGAAGAACCCCAGGGATCGCTCGCCGGGGAGCTGTTTTTT.

The chain joins TRBV21-1 to TRBJ2-3; TRBD2, the D gene given by the table, was not confirmed from the DNA. TRBV21-1 is listed as a pseudogene. CDR3 length equals 16 residues. This chain's CDR3 is CASSGGSGVYTDTQYF. CDR3 bases: TGTGCCAGCAGCGGCGGTAGCGGGGTATACACAGATACGCAGTATTTT.

V gene TRBV7-8 combines with J gene TRBJ2-1; TRBD2 agrees at 11 bases. CDR1 is SGHVS, CDR2 FQNEAQ, per germline. This CDR3 spans 16 amino acids. After removal of 5 bases from V and 7 bases from J, the junction contained 10 bases not matched to a gene. The CDR3 protein is CASSRLSGRARNEQFF. The DNA for the CDR3 is TGTGCCAGCAGCAGACTTAGCGGGAGGGCTAGAAATGAGCAGTTCTTC.

V gene TRBV2 combines with J gene TRBJ1-1, with 7 bases matching TRBD1. Germline loops: CDR1 SNHLY, CDR2 FYNNEI. V shed 6 bases and J 2 bases; nucleotides not matched to a gene: 3. The CDR3 has 13 amino acids. The CDR3 is CASRGTVNTEAFF. The CDR3, as DNA: TGTGCCAGCAGGGGGACAGTCAACACTGAAGCTTTCTTT.

This clone appeared a single time. The chain combines TRBV7-9 with TRBJ2-3, with D tentatively TRBD2 (6 bases). The V and J ends lost 2 bases and 5 bases respectively, with 11 bases between them. CDR1 SEHNR and CDR2 FQNEAQ come from the germline V gene (reference sequence). The CDR3 is 14 amino acids. In nucleotides, the CDR3 is TGTGCCAGCAGCTTAAATGGAGCGGGAGATACGCAGTATTTT. Amino acid sequence: CASSLNGAGDTQYF.

The chain employs TRBV19 and TRBJ1-4; D might be TRBD1 (5 bases). Trimming pared 6 bases from V and 4 bases from J, leaving 15 bases between. The germline V gene encodes CDR1 LNHDA and CDR2 SQIVND (reference sequence). The CDR3 runs 15 residues. CDR3 in amino acids: CASRDLDSYNEKLFF. CDR3 nucleotides: TGTGCCAGTAGAGACCTCGACAGTTATAATGAAAAACTGTTTTTT.

This clone was detected once. The V call is TRBV4-1, the J call TRBJ1-1, with no clear D. With 1 base removed from V and 1 base from J, the gap between germline ends came to 7 bases. Germline V gives CDR1 MGHRA, CDR2 YSYEKL. The CDR3 totals 14 residues. CDR3 in amino acids: CASSQVSRNTEAFF. In DNA, the CDR3 is TGCGCCAGCAGCCAAGTGTCCAGGAACACTGAAGCTTTCTTT.

V is TRBV4-1 and J is TRBJ2-1, with D maybe TRBD1 (5 bases). With 0 bases removed from V and 2 bases from J, the gap between germline ends came to 17 bases. The germline gives CDR1 MGHRA, CDR2 YSYEKL. This CDR3 is 18 amino acids long. In DNA, the CDR3 is TGCGCCAGCAGCCAAGATCCAGACAGAGTAGTCGCCTACAATGAGCAGTTCTTC. Translating it yields CASSQDPDRVVAYNEQFF.